This T cell receptor beta chain originates from a study of blood T cell repertoires in COVID-19. Study-wide background: Material from acute and convalescent COVID-19 was sourced from the United States, Italy and Spain.

Using immunoSEQ multiplex PCR, the repertoire was profiled, and TCRdb retains in-frame clones only, with some absent. The sample carries more than 300,000 clones, around 90% recorded once. Each recovered donor of Cohort 3 presented with two negative PCRs, clearance, or symptom resolution. The sequencing input was PBMCs or T cells enriched from blood (not recorded which). The TCR sequence derives from a woman aged 25 to 39 who had recovered from COVID-19.

This chain's CDR3 is CASSYSYGARDGYTF. The CDR3 bases are TGTGCCAGCAGTTACAGCTATGGGGCCCGGGATGGCTACACCTTC. J is TRBJ1-2 and V is TRBV6-5; TRBD1 might be the D (5 bases). Germline V gene data show CDR1 as MNHEY and CDR2 as SVGAGI. The CDR3 consists of 15 residues. V lost 2 bases to trimming and J lost 6 bases, with 16 bases between them.